This T cell receptor beta chain was recovered during a study of blood T cells in healthy people across ages. Deletions cut 8 bases from V and 0 bases from J, with 12 bases between. The CDR3 has 14 residues. Germline assignment: CDR1 LGHNA and CDR2 YSLEER. Worth noting for this clonotype: Its antigen is unknown.

Notes on the study in general: Roughly linear age-related decline in beta diversity appeared, significant by age 40.

The authors ran a second PCR of about 6 to 11 cycles using a sample-barcoded 5' primer and a J-beta primer mix. TCRdb re-derived calls from the 5' RACE reads in MiXCR, one entry per CDR3 protein. The sample holds about 1,400,000 distinct CDR3 sequences, approximately 63% seen once. Material: blood. The TCR comes from a man between 18 and 29 years old in good health. The chain combines TRBV4-3 with TRBJ2-3; the D is unclear. For the CDR3, the DNA is TGCGCCAGCGCGGTCATCCTTAGCACAGATACGCAGTATTTT. Translated, it gives CASAVILSTDTQYF.